This T cell receptor (beta chain) was sequenced in a study of control samples from healthy donors and cancer patients. The assay was immunoSEQ multiplex PCR, and TCRdb's table has in-frame clones only and misses some. The sample contains some 95,000 clones, 79% of which appear only once. The junction had 3 bases not matched to a gene; V was cut back by 0 bases and J by 6 bases. This CDR3 is 15 amino acids long. In germline, CDR1 is GTSNPN, CDR2 SVGIG (reference sequence). The chain employs TRBV30 and TRBJ2-3, with 13 positions matching TRBD2. The TCR comes from a woman aged 25 to 45 in good health. Sequencing was carried out using blood. The CDR3 loop is CAWSVGTSGVDTQYF. DNA for the CDR3: TGTGCCTGGAGTGTTGGGACTAGCGGGGTGGATACGCAGTATTTT.